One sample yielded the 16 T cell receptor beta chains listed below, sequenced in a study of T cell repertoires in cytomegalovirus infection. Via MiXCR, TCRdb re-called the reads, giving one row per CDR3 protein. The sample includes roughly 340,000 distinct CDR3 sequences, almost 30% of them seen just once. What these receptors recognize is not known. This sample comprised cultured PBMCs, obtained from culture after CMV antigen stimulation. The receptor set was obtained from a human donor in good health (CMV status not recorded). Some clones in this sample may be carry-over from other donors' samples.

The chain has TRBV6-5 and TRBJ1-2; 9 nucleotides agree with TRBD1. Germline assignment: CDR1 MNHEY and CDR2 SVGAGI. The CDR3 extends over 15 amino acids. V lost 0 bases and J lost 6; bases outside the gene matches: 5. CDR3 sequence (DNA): TGTGCCAGCAGTTACTCGACAACAGGGGGCCATGGCTACACCTTC. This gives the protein CASSYSTTGGHGYTF.

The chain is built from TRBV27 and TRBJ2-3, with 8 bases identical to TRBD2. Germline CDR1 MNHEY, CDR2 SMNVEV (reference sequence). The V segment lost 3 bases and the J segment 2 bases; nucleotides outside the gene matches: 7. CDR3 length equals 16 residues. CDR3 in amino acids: CASSFGAGDATDTQYF. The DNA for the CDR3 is TGTGCCAGCAGTTTCGGAGCGGGAGATGCCACAGATACGCAGTATTTT.

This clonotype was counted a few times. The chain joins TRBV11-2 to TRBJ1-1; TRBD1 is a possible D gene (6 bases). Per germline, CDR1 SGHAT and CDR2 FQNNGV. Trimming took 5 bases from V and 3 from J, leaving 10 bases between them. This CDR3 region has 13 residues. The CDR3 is CASSRTAYTEAFF. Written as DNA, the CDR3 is TGTGCCAGCAGCCGGACAGCCTACACTGAAGCTTTCTTT.

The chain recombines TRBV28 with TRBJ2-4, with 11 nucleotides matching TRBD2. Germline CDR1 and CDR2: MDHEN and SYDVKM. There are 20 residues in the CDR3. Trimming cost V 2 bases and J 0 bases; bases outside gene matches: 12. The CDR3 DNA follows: TGTGCCAGCAGTTTAGGACTAGCGGGTACCCCGCGTTTAGCCAAAAACATTCAGTACTTC. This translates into CASSLGLAGTPRLAKNIQYF.

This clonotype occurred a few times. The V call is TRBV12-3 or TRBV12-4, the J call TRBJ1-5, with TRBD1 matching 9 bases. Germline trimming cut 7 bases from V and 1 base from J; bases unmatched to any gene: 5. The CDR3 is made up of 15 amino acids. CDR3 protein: CASILTGGSNQPQHF. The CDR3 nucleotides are TGTGCCAGCATCCTGACAGGGGGGAGCAATCAGCCCCAGCATTTT.

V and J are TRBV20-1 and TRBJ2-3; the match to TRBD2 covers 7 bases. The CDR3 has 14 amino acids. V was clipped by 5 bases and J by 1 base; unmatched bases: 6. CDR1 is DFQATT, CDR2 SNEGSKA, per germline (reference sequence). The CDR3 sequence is CSAFAGEGTDTQYF. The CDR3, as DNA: TGCAGTGCTTTCGCGGGAGAAGGCACAGATACGCAGTATTTT.

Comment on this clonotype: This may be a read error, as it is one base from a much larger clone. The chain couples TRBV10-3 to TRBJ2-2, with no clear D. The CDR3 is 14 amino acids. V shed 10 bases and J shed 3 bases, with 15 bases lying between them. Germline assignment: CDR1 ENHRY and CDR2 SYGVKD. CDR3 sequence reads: CATTSYKYTGELFF. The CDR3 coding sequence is TGTGCCACCACCTCCTACAAGTACACCGGGGAGCTGTTTTTT.

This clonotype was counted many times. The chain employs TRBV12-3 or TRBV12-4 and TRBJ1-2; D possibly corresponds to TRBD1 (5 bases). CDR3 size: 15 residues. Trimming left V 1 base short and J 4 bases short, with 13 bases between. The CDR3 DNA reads TGTGCCAGCAGTTTAGGACAGAATATCTTCTATGGCTACACCTTC. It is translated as CASSLGQNIFYGYTF.

The CDR3 loop is CASSQDTWDTEAFF. CDR3 DNA: TGTGCCAGCAGCCAAGATACATGGGACACTGAAGCTTTCTTT. The V gene is TRBV4-2, the J gene TRBJ1-1, with unresolved D. The CDR3 sequence is 14 residues long. Germline-derived CDR1 and CDR2 are LGHNA and YNFKEQ. The V and J ends lost 0 bases and 3 bases respectively, with 8 bases between them.

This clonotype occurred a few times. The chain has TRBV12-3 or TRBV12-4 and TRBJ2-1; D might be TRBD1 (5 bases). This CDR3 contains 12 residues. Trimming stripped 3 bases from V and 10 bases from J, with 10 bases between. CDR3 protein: CASSFSNREQFF. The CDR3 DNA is TGTGCCAGCAGTTTTTCGAACAGGGAGCAGTTCTTC.

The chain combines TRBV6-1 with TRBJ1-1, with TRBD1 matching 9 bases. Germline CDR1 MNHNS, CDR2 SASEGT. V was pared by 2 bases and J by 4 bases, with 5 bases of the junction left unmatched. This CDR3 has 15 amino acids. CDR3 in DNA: TGTGCCAGCAGTGAATGGGGACAGGGACTCACTGAAGCTTTCTTT. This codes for CASSEWGQGLTEAFF.

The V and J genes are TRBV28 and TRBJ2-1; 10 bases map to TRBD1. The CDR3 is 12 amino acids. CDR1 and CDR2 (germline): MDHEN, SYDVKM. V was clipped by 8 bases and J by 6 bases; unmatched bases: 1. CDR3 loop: CASRDRGNEQFF. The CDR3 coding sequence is TGTGCCAGCCGGGACAGGGGCAATGAGCAGTTCTTC.

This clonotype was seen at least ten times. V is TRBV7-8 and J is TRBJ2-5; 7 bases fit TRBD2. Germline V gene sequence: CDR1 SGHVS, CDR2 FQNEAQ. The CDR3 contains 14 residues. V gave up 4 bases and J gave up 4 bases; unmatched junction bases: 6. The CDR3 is CASSSSGRVETQYF. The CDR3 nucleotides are TGTGCCAGCAGCTCGTCAGGGAGGGTAGAGACCCAGTACTTC. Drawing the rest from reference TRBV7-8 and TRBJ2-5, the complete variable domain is GAGVSQSPRYKVAKRGQDVALRCDPISGHVSLFWYQQALGQGPEFLTYFQNEAQLDKSGLPSDRFFAERPEGSVSTLKIQRTQQEDSAVYLCASSSSGRVETQYFGPGTRLLVL.

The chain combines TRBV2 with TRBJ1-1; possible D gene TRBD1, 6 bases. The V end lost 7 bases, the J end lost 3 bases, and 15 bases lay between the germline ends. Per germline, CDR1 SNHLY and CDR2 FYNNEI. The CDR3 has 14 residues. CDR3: CASKRDISYTEAFF. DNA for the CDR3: TGTGCCAGCAAAAGGGACATATCGTACACTGAAGCTTTCTTT.

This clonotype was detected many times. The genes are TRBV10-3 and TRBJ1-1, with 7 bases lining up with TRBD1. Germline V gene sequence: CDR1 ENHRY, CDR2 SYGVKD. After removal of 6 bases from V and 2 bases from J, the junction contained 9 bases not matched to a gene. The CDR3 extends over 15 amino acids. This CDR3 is CAIRPNRGENTEAFF. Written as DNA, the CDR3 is TGTGCCATCAGGCCAAACAGGGGAGAAAACACTGAAGCTTTCTTT.

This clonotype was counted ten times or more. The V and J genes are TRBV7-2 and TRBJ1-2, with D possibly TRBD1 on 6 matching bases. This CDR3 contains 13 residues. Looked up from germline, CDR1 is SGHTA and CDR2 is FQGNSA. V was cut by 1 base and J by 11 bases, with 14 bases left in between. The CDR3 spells CASSLETGAQYTF. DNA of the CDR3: TGTGCCAGCAGCTTAGAAACGGGGGCTCAGTACACCTTC.